Detailed here is one TCR beta chain. It lacks a known antigen. No clone much larger than this one lies a single base away; base qualities are absent. This sample was included in a study of beta chain features in type 1 diabetes (dated by TCRdb to the late 2010s). Regarding the research as a whole: Mean age, gender distribution, total cell number and subset yield were not different between patients and healthy donors. The study compared the TCRB repertoires of sorted circulating CD4+ T cell subsets in recently diagnosed type 1 diabetes patients with those in matched healthy donors. Whereas all 30 or so donors provided naive and central memory subsets, regulatory and stem cell-like memory subsets were isolated from just 8 patients and roughly eight healthy donors. A total of around 110,000,000 sorted cells were examined across all samples, and RNA yield correlated strongly with the number of cells per subset.

Cut back by 3 bases and 8 bases, the V and J ends lie 22 bases apart. The germline V gene sets CDR1 to KGHSH and CDR2 to LQKENI. The CDR3 numbers 16 residues from cysteine through phenylalanine. CDR3 DNA is the only sequence kept; it has 48 bases, read in frame from the first base. The study at large found these results: Type 1 diabetes patients showed a moderate but significant shortening of TCRB CDR3 length in all four CD4+ subsets. Only small numbers of individuals were included in the HLA sub-analyses, which left unresolved whether HLA type had any influence on TCRB rearrangement. At VDJ recombination sites, type 1 diabetes patients had fewer insertions and more deleted nucleotides, which implies abnormalities in thymic rearrangement. Because cDNA was sequenced instead of genomic DNA, highly expressing activated cells could be over-represented, though the groups showed no difference in activation or CD3 levels. PCR might favor shorter templates, but patient and control samples were amplified and corrected together, so any skew would affect both groups equally. Naive, central memory and regulatory TCRB repertoires appeared to be more alike among patients than among healthy donors.

The entire amount of isolated RNA was reverse transcribed using the High Capacity cDNA Reverse Transcription Kit, so the sequenced TCRB transcripts were expressed ones. Deep immunoSEQ sequencing was applied to naive, central memory and regulatory T cell samples, giving an average of roughly 3.6 million total reads per sample. Sorted cells were lysed in RLT buffer and RNA was extracted with DNase-treated RNeasy Micro or Mini kits, depending on cell number. Each cell subset was processed on its own to prevent cross-contamination, while patient and healthy donor samples were processed together. TCRB sequences were amplified from cDNA with the immunoSEQ multiplex PCR, producing 87-bp fragments spanning the CDR3 region. Sequencing of the amplicons was done on the Illumina HiSeq platform. The source study handled its data this way. Synthetic template baselines were used to correct PCR bias computationally, reads within Hamming distance 2 were collapsed together, and singletons that could not be merged were discarded. Reads were aligned against IMGT so that V, D and J genes, CDR3 length and insertions or deletions at six rearrangement sites could be assigned. Clonotype counts were normalized to sorted cell number within each subset before computing true diversity and Gini coefficients with the tcR R package. The overlap coefficient, calculated on TCRB nucleotide sequences, was used to quantify repertoire sharing. Out-of-frame TCRB sequences from naive cells were analyzed as a proxy for the pre-selection repertoire. TCRdb re-hosts the immuneACCESS table, in-frame sequences only. Its copies lack some clones; in the studies checked, an unresolved V gene accounts for under half of them, and the cause for the rest is not known. V and J calls and clone size are as listed in that table; D and trimming were resolved from the DNA. A total of roughly 310,000 clones appear in this sample, 11% of them only once. 0.015% of the sample rests with the top ten.

Each donor gave one peripheral blood draw, about 100 mL on average, collected into heparinised tubes. A BD FACSAria II was used to sort naive, central memory, regulatory and stem cell-like memory CD4+ T cells with a panel that included CD45RO, CCR7, CD25, CD127, CD95 and CD27. Every sorted population had a purity above 95%. Right away, PBMCs were isolated by Lymphoprep density gradient centrifugation and were stained directly, with no culture step. Samples were stained and sorted in pairs, with one healthy donor and one patient per experiment, so that batch effects were minimized. This receptor was obtained from a woman aged 25 to 39 in good health. Sequenced material: naive CD4+ T cells from blood. Interpreted using the paper, the cell subset or site label stands for: true naive CD4+ T cells. The rearrangement joined TRBV18 to TRBJ1-2; a tentative D call is TRBD1 (6 bases match). The encoded CDR3 is CASSPQDSFSQEGYTF. At the DNA level, the sequence is TGTGCCAGCTCACCTCAGGACAGTTTTTCCCAAGAGGGCTACACCTTC.